The sequence of this TCR beta chain was determined in a study of T-cell reconstitution after alpha-beta-depleted transplantation in children. Findings of the study overall: Several hundred rapidly expanded clones from non-depleted graft cells reportedly supplied alpha-beta T cells about two months post-transplant. From newly produced T cells came most of the T-cell counts and diversity one year after transplant.

The CDR3 totals 15 residues. V gave up 2 bases and J gave up 3 bases, with 10 bases separating them. Germline V gene lookup returns CDR1 MNHNS and CDR2 SASEGT. This clonotype occurred many times. What it recognizes is unknown. Using unique molecular identifiers, the investigators prepared the TCRbeta library. TCRdb reprocessed the PCR reads with MiXCR, giving one entry per CDR3 protein. The sample holds approximately 170,000 distinct CDR3 sequences, 11% seen once. Source: PBMCs, taken before TCRalphabeta/CD19-depleted stem cell transplant. The J gene is TRBJ2-2, the V gene TRBV6-1; tentatively, D is TRBD2 (6 bases). The source of this sequence is a boy aged 2 to 10 with acute myeloid leukemia, due to receive a stem cell transplant. CDR3 protein: CASSELGGHTGELFF. CDR3 in DNA: TGTGCCAGCAGTGAATTGGGGGGACACACCGGGGAGCTGTTTTTT.